The rows below give T cell receptor beta chains drawn from one sample of a study of cytotoxic CD8 clonotypes in ibrutinib-treated CLL. TCRdb keeps only in-frame clones here, not all; method: immunoSEQ multiplex PCR. The sample includes about 310,000 clones, roughly 80% of them seen just once. Source: PBMCs, taken before ibrutinib treatment. The receptors come from a human donor with chronic lymphocytic leukemia. CDR3s include the opening cysteine and the closing phenylalanine or tryptophan. D genes are given only for firm matches. Size is omitted from some rows. Given values are once, few, many or a class for expanded clones.

j_call d_call clone_size cdr3_length v_call cdr3_nt cdr3_aa
TRBJ2-5 TRBD2 NA 17 TRBV9 TGTGCCAGCAGCCCCCCCCCGGGACTAGCGTTCCAAGAGACCCAGTACTTC CASSPPPGLAFQETQYF
TRBJ2-7 NA NA 14 TRBV5-4 TGTGCCAGCAGCCCCACTCCGAGCTCCTACGAGCAGTACTTC CASSPTPSSYEQYF
TRBJ2-5 TRBD1 NA 14 TRBV9 TGTGCCAGCAGCGCGGACAGGGTCCAAGAGACCCAGTACTTC CASSADRVQETQYF
TRBJ2-4 NA NA 15 TRBV14 TGTGCCAGCAGCCAGTACAGGGCGGGGGAAAACATTCAGTACTTC CASSQYRAGENIQYF
TRBJ2-3 NA few 15 TRBV9 TGTGCCAGCAGCGTAGGGGGCATCCGCACAGATACGCAGTATTTT CASSVGGIRTDTQYF
TRBJ2-3 TRBD2 NA 19 TRBV9 TGTGCCAGCAGCGACCACTTACGGACTAGCGGGAGTATTGCAGATACGCAGTATTTT CASSDHLRTSGSIADTQYF
TRBJ2-7 NA NA 15 TRBV5-1 TGCGCCAGCAGCTTGGAGGGGGGACTGGTCTACGAGCAGTACTTC CASSLEGGLVYEQYF
TRBJ1-1 NA NA 15 TRBV5-4 TGTGCCAGCAGCTCCCGAGTGAAGCAGAGCGCTGAAGCTTTCTTT CASSSRVKQSAEAFF
TRBJ2-3 TRBD2 NA 17 TRBV5-1 TGCGCCAGCAGCAGAGGACTAGCGGGACGGGTGGTAGATACGCAGTATTTT CASSRGLAGRVVDTQYF
TRBJ2-7 NA NA 13 TRBV19 TGTGCCAGTAGTCCCCGGGGGTCCTACGAGCAGTACTTC CASSPRGSYEQYF
TRBJ1-5 NA NA 13 TRBV6-1 TGTGCCAGCAGTGATAATAGCAATCAGCCCCAGCATTTT CASSDNSNQPQHF
TRBJ1-2 TRBD1 few 14 TRBV6-4 TGTGCCAGCAGTGATTGGACAGGGGGCCATGGCTACACCTTC CASSDWTGGHGYTF
TRBJ2-5 NA NA 17 TRBV9 TGTGCCAGCAGCGATAGCCCTTGGACTATCGGAGAGGAGACCCAGTACTTC CASSDSPWTIGEETQYF
TRBJ2-1 TRBD2 NA 14 TRBV10-3 TGTGCCAGCCTAGCGGGTGGCTCCTACAATGAGCAGTTCTTC CASLAGGSYNEQFF
TRBJ2-7 NA NA 16 TRBV4-2 TGTGCCAGCAGCCAACATCTGGGGGGTTCCTCCTACGAGCAGTACTTC CASSQHLGGSSYEQYF